Each of the 8 T cell receptor beta chains below was sequenced from the same sample in a study of early T cells in non-severe SARS-CoV-2 infection. TCRdb fed the 5' RACE reads into MiXCR, producing one record per CDR3 protein. The table records 75,000 to 90,000 distinct CDR3 sequences, about 15% of them present only once. The sequencing sample was made of whole blood. The receptors were sampled from an adult who was a healthcare worker with PCR-confirmed SARS-CoV-2 infection or an uninfected control (not recorded which).

The chain uses TRBV3-1 and TRBJ1-3; D is undetermined. The V end lost 1 base, the J end lost 0 bases, and 7 bases lay between the germline ends. Per germline, CDR1 LGHDT and CDR2 YNNKEL (reference sequence). This CDR3 is 15 amino acids long. The CDR3 reads CASSQVHSSGNTIYF. The CDR3 region has the DNA TGTGCCAGCAGCCAAGTCCATAGCTCTGGAAACACCATATATTTT. The full variable domain, its missing parts supplied by reference TRBV3-1 and TRBJ1-3, is DTAVSQTPKYLVTQMGNDKSIKCEQNLGHDTMYWYKQDSKKFLKIMFSYNNKELIINETVPNRFSPKSPDKAHLNLHINSLELGDSAVYFCASSQVHSSGNTIYFGEGSWLTVV.

This clonotype was seen a handful of times. The V call is TRBV11-2, the J call TRBJ1-4, with D perhaps TRBD1 (6 bases). The CDR3 is 15 residues long. Between the trimmed V and J ends, which lost 5 bases and 0 bases, there was a span of 10 bases. The V gene's germline CDR1 is SGHAT and CDR2 FQNNGV. The CDR3 DNA follows: TGTGCCAGCAGCGCCCGGACAGCAACTAATGAAAAACTGTTTTTT. Translating gives CASSARTATNEKLFF.

This clonotype occurred a few times. This chain links TRBV5-1 with TRBJ1-5; no reliable D call. This CDR3 region has 13 residues. Germline V gene lookup returns CDR1 SGHRS and CDR2 YFSETQ. V was trimmed by 3 bases and J by 4 bases, leaving 8 bases between them. The CDR3 sequence is CASSSTGNQPQHF. The DNA of the CDR3 is TGCGCCAGCAGCTCCACGGGTAATCAGCCCCAGCATTTT. The variable domain in full, completed from reference TRBV5-1 and TRBJ1-5, reads KAGVTQTPRYLIKTRGQQVTLSCSPISGHRSVSWYQQTPGQGLQFLFEYFSETQRNKGNFPGRFSGRQFSNSRSEMNVSTLELGDSALYLCASSSTGNQPQHFGDGTRLSIL.

In its sample, this clonotype was seen a few times. V usage is TRBV30 and J usage is TRBJ2-7; D possibly corresponds to TRBD1 (6 bases). This CDR3 comprises 12 residues. V was shortened by 7 bases and J by 3 bases, with 13 bases between the two germline ends. The germline V gene encodes CDR1 GTSNPN and CDR2 SVGIG (reference sequence). The CDR3 nucleotides are TGTGCCTCTGAGACAGGAGGCTACGAGCAGTACTTC. Amino acid sequence: CASETGGYEQYF. Supplemented by reference TRBV30 and TRBJ2-7, the full variable domain reads SQTIHQWPATLVQPVGSPLSLECTVEGTSNPNLYWYRQAAGRGLQLLFYSVGIGQISSEVPQNLSASRPQDRQFILSSKKLLLSDSGFYLCASETGGYEQYFGPGTRLTVT.

The chain links TRBV30 to TRBJ1-2, with no clear D. The germline V gene has CDR1 GTSNPN and CDR2 SVGIG (reference sequence). V was trimmed by 3 bases and J by 7 bases, leaving 9 bases between them. This CDR3 is built from 11 residues. This CDR3 is CAWSSGAGYTF. For the CDR3, the DNA is TGTGCCTGGAGCTCCGGAGCTGGCTACACCTTC.

This clonotype has a handful of counts. The chain joins TRBV25-1 to TRBJ2-7; D perhaps matches TRBD2 (6 bases). Germline V gene lookup returns CDR1 MGHDK and CDR2 SYGVNS. The CDR3 runs to 14 residues. The V end was cut by 3 bases, the J end by 4 bases, with 13 bases between. CDR3 DNA: TGTGCCAGCAGTGAGACCGGGAGTTCTTACGAGCAGTACTTC. It is translated as CASSETGSSYEQYF.

The chain joins TRBV4-1 to TRBJ2-3; TRBD1 matches 9 bases. This CDR3 is 19 amino acids long. V shed 0 bases and J 5 bases; nucleotides not matched to a gene: 15. CDR1 is MGHRA and CDR2 is YSYEKL in the germline V gene. As DNA, the CDR3 is TGCGCCAGCAGCCAAGATGAGGGACGTACAGGGGGCAAGCAAGATACGCAGTATTTT. This gives the protein CASSQDEGRTGGKQDTQYF.

The rearrangement uses TRBV28 and TRBJ1-6; the match to TRBD1 covers 8 bases. CDR1 is MDHEN and CDR2 is SYDVKM in the germline V gene. The CDR3 totals 13 residues. V lost 10 bases and J lost 5; bases outside the gene matches: 4. The CDR3 spells CATRQGNNSPLHF. CDR3 coding DNA: TGTGCCACCCGACAGGGGAATAATTCACCCCTCCACTTT.